The rows below give T cell receptor beta chains drawn from one sample of a study of T cells in narcolepsy. Clones were read by immunoSEQ multiplex PCR, and TCRdb kept only the in-frame ones, dropping some. The sample records about 27,000 clones, just under 85% being singletons. Sequencing was done on a sample of CD45RA- memory CD4+ T cells from PBMCs. The receptors shown here come from a human donor with narcolepsy. CDR3s include the opening cysteine and the closing phenylalanine or tryptophan. A D gene is named only where the DNA matches it firmly. The size of a clone is reported for some rows only, either as once, few or many, or as a class for expanded clones.

size: -
D: -
J: TRBJ1-1
length: 14
V: TRBV7-9
DNA: TGTGCCAGCAGCTTAGGTTGGGTCGACACTGAAGCTTTCTTT
CDR3: CASSLGWVDTEAFF

size: once
D: TRBD2
J: TRBJ2-7
length: 14
V: TRBV28
DNA: TGTGCCAGCCATGTGAGTAGCGGGACCTACGAGCAGTACTTC
CDR3: CASHVSSGTYEQYF

size: -
D: TRBD2
J: TRBJ2-1
length: 15
V: TRBV18
DNA: TGTGCCAGCTCACCCGGGACTAGCGGATTCGATGAGCAGTTCTTC
CDR3: CASSPGTSGFDEQFF

size: -
D: TRBD1
J: TRBJ1-1
length: 14
V: TRBV14
DNA: TGTGCCAGCAGCCACAGGGGGCCGAACACTGAAGCTTTCTTT
CDR3: CASSHRGPNTEAFF

size: -
D: -
J: TRBJ2-1
length: 17
V: TRBV9
DNA: TGTGCCAACAGCCGTTCTAGTCGGTGGGGCAGGAACAATGAGCAGTTCTTC
CDR3: CANSRSSRWGRNNEQFF

size: -
D: -
J: TRBJ2-1
length: 13
V: TRBV9
DNA: TGTGCCAGCAGCGTAGCAGACAACAATGAGCAGTTCTTC
CDR3: CASSVADNNEQFF

size: -
D: -
J: TRBJ1-2
length: 12
V: TRBV5-1
DNA: TGCGCCACCCGGACAGATAACTATGGCTACACCTTC
CDR3: CATRTDNYGYTF

size: -
D: -
J: TRBJ1-2
length: 14
V: TRBV10-3
DNA: TGTGCCATCAGTGCGGGGAGGGGCGCAGGCGGCTACACCTTC
CDR3: CAISAGRGAGGYTF

size: -
D: TRBD2
J: TRBJ2-1
length: 15
V: TRBV18
DNA: TGTGCCAGCTCACCATCGTGGCTAGCGGAGGGTGAGCAGTTCTTC
CDR3: CASSPSWLAEGEQFF

size: -
D: -
J: TRBJ1-1
length: 14
V: TRBV9
DNA: TGTGCCAGCAGCGTAAAACAGTCGGGCACTGAAGCTTTCTTT
CDR3: CASSVKQSGTEAFF